The sequence of this T cell receptor (beta chain) was determined in a study of naive and memory T cell subsets. This clonotype was seen a few times. CDR1 SEHNR and CDR2 FQNEAQ come from the germline V gene (reference sequence). The CDR3 covers 16 residues. V was shortened by 4 bases and J by 4 bases, with 19 bases between the two germline ends. Two oligonucleotides, mixed equimolar, formed the beta constant-region primer covering TRBC1 and TRBC2. The ligated cDNA underwent four PCR rounds using SP2 and nested alpha and beta constant-region primers. TCRdb analysed the UMI-ligation and nested PCR reads with MiXCR anew, one entry per CDR3 protein. The table lists tens of thousands of distinct CDR3 sequences, 5.5% to 8.5% of them singletons, with over 1.5% in the top ten.

Material for sequencing was central memory CD4+ T cells from blood. The rearrangement uses TRBV7-9 and TRBJ1-1, with D maybe TRBD1 (5 bases). The clonotype comes from a human donor in good health. The CDR3 region has the DNA TGTGCCAGCAGCTCCCTCAGGGATTCTCTGGGCACTGAAGCTTTCTTT. Protein product: CASSSLRDSLGTEAFF.